These 21 T cell receptor beta chains came from one sample sequenced in a study of blood T cell repertoires in COVID-19. Sequencing was performed with immunoSEQ multiplex PCR; in TCRdb, only in-frame clones are kept and a portion is missing. This table holds about 200,000 clones, roughly 89% found once. What was sequenced was peripheral blood. These receptors all stem from a man aged 25 to 40 who had recovered from COVID-19.

The gene calls are TRBV13 and TRBJ1-5; 7 nucleotides agree with TRBD1. J was trimmed by 5 bases and V by 0 bases; bases with no gene match: 4. This CDR3 has 15 residues. Germline V gene sequence: CDR1 PRHDT, CDR2 FYEKMQ (reference sequence). The CDR3: CASSLGPTGDQPQHF. CDR3 DNA sequence: TGTGCCAGCAGCTTAGGCCCTACAGGGGATCAGCCCCAGCATTTT. The variable domain in full, with the rest retrieved from reference TRBV13 and TRBJ1-5, is AAGVIQSPRHLIKEKRETATLKCYPIPRHDTVYWYQQGPGQDPQFLISFYEKMQSDKGSIPDRFSAQQFSDYHSELNMSSLELGDSALYFCASSLGPTGDQPQHFGDGTRLSIL.

The rearrangement joins TRBV5-6 to TRBJ2-5; no firm D call. V lost 2 bases, J lost 5 bases, and 16 bases lay in between. The CDR3 loop spans 15 amino acids. CDR1 SGHDT and CDR2 YYEEEE come from the germline V gene. This CDR3 is CASSLLSRNEETQYF. DNA for the CDR3: TGTGCCAGCAGCTTACTATCCCGGAACGAGGAGACCCAGTACTTC.

V gene TRBV5-8 combines with J gene TRBJ2-2; no reliable D call. Between the trimmed V and J ends, which lost 3 bases and 2 bases, there was a span of 11 bases. The CDR3 sequence is 15 residues long. The V gene's germline CDR1 is SGHTS and CDR2 YDEGEE. CDR3 amino acids: CASSYSIANTGELFF. For the CDR3, the DNA is TGTGCCAGCAGCTACTCCATAGCAAACACCGGGGAGCTGTTTTTT. Together with reference TRBV5-8 and TRBJ2-2, the CDR3 gives the full variable domain: EAGVTQSPTHLIKTRGQQATLRCSPISGHTSVYWYQQALGLGLQFLLWYDEGEERNRGNFPPRFSGRQFPNYSSELNVNALELEDSALYLCASSYSIANTGELFFGEGSRLTVL.

The rearrangement uses TRBV9 and TRBJ2-2, with D unclear. Per germline, CDR1 SGDLS and CDR2 YYNGEE. The CDR3 consists of 15 residues. V was clipped by 4 bases and J by 6 bases, with 16 bases between them. The CDR3 spells CASSPGPLEAGELFF. CDR3 DNA sequence: TGTGCCAGCAGCCCGGGTCCACTCGAGGCCGGGGAGCTGTTTTTT.

Here the CDR3 DNA reads TGTGCCAGTACCCCTACTTACTATGGCTACACCTTC. This gives the protein CASTPTYYGYTF. This sequence joins TRBV19 and TRBJ1-2, with unresolved D. CDR3 size: 12 residues. Trimming cost V 7 bases and J 3 bases, with 9 bases left between them. Per the germline V gene, CDR1 is LNHDA and CDR2 is SQIVND (reference sequence).

The chain recombines TRBV9 with TRBJ1-2; unclear D gene. The V end lost 0 bases, the J end lost 5 bases, and 14 bases lay between the germline ends. This CDR3 is built from 15 residues. The germline V gene has CDR1 SGDLS and CDR2 YYNGEE. The CDR3 sequence: CASSVGAESYYGYTF. The CDR3 bases are TGTGCCAGCAGCGTAGGGGCCGAAAGCTATTATGGCTACACCTTC.

To note about this clone: The same CDR3 also results from other DNA sequences found in this sample. This chain connects TRBV6-4 to TRBJ1-1, with D possibly TRBD1 on 6 matching bases. Trimming cost V 4 bases and J 0 bases, with 9 bases left between them. There are 14 residues in the CDR3. Germline CDR1 and CDR2: MRHNA and SNTAGT. CDR3 nucleotides: TGTGCCAGCAGTGCTCAGGGGATGAACACTGAAGCTTTCTTT. As protein: CASSAQGMNTEAFF.

The V call is TRBV14, the J call TRBJ1-2; 7 bases are a match to TRBD1. The V gene end was trimmed by 0 bases and the J gene end by 8 bases; junction bases not matched to a gene: 6. The length of the CDR3 is 14 residues. In germline, CDR1 is SGHDN, CDR2 FVKESK. Here the CDR3 reads CASSQERGLGGYTF. The CDR3 DNA is TGTGCCAGCAGCCAAGAAAGGGGGCTGGGGGGCTACACCTTC.

The rearrangement links TRBV14 to TRBJ1-2; 9 positions match TRBD1. Germline trimming cut 5 bases from V and 4 bases from J; bases unmatched to any gene: 2. The CDR3 runs to 13 residues. CDR1 and CDR2 from the germline V gene are SGHDN and FVKESK. DNA of the CDR3: TGTGCCAGCAGCACAGGGGGCGTCTATGGCTACACCTTC. Residues: CASSTGGVYGYTF. The variable domain in full, completed from reference TRBV14 and TRBJ1-2, reads EAGVTQFPSHSVIEKGQTVTLRCDPISGHDNLYWYRRVMGKEIKFLLHFVKESKQDESGMPNNRFLAERTGGTYSTLKVQPAELEDSGVYFCASSTGGVYGYTFGSGTRLTVV.

This chain connects TRBV2 to TRBJ2-7; 11 positions match TRBD2. Losses at the gene ends were 7 bases for V and 0 bases for J; bases not matched to a gene: 8. The CDR3 runs 16 residues. CDR1 and CDR2 (germline): SNHLY, FYNNEI. This CDR3 reads CASTLLAGVLSYEQYF. As DNA, the CDR3 is TGTGCCAGCACTTTACTAGCGGGGGTCCTCTCCTACGAGCAGTACTTC.

The V gene is TRBV6-6, the J gene TRBJ2-3, with 8 bases fitting TRBD2. Germline-derived CDR1 and CDR2 are MNHNY and SVGAGI (reference sequence). V was pared by 2 bases and J by 4 bases, with 8 bases of the junction left unmatched. The CDR3 consists of 16 residues. CDR3 loop: CASSYGSGAVPDTQYF. CDR3 in DNA: TGTGCCAGCAGTTACGGTAGCGGGGCCGTCCCAGATACGCAGTATTTT.

The V gene is TRBV30, the J gene TRBJ2-2; 8 bases are a match to TRBD2. Germline lookup yields CDR1 GTSNPN and CDR2 SVGIG (reference sequence). CDR3 size: 15 residues. Trimming took 3 bases from V and 0 from J; bases not matched to a gene: 3. CDR3 sequence reads: CAWSRGGTNTGELFF. The CDR3 bases are TGTGCCTGGAGCCGCGGGGGGACGAACACCGGGGAGCTGTTTTTT.

The table lists this clone with a count of one. The chain recombines TRBV9 with TRBJ1-2; 9 nucleotides align to TRBD1. Germline V CDR1 and CDR2: SGDLS, YYNGEE. This CDR3 region has 18 residues. Trimming at V came to 4 bases and at J to 4 bases, leaving 17 bases not matched to a gene. As DNA, the CDR3 is TGTGCCAGCAGCAGAGGTATAGGGACAGGGACCCAGGGCTATGGCTACACCTTC. It encodes CASSRGIGTGTQGYGYTF.

The chain combines TRBV18 with TRBJ1-2, with TRBD1 matching over 8 bases. This CDR3 is 14 amino acids long. Germline CDR1 KGHSH, CDR2 LQKENI. Trimming cost V 6 bases and J 4 bases; bases outside gene matches: 7. The CDR3 DNA sequence: TGTGCCAGCTCTCCGGGACAGGACTTCTATGGCTACACCTTC. As protein: CASSPGQDFYGYTF.

This clone was counted a single time. The chain employs TRBV7-9 and TRBJ2-7, with a weak D call TRBD2 (6 bases). The V end was cut by 3 bases, the J end by 5 bases, with 11 bases between. This CDR3 comprises 13 residues. CDR1 and CDR2 from the germline V gene are SEHNR and FQNEAQ (reference sequence). CDR3 coding DNA: TGTGCCAGCAGCTTCCTCGGGAGCCACGAGCAGTACTTC. Protein: CASSFLGSHEQYF. The full variable domain, in which reference TRBV7-9 and TRBJ2-7 provide the parts outside the CDR3, is DTGVSQNPRHKITKRGQNVTFRCDPISEHNRLYWYRQTLGQGPEFLTYFQNEAQLEKSRLLSDRFSAERPKGSFSTLEIQRTEQGDSAMYLCASSFLGSHEQYFGPGTRLTVT.

This clone was counted only a few times. V is TRBV7-6 and J is TRBJ2-7, with D unclear. With 5 bases removed from V and 2 bases from J, the gap between germline ends came to 4 bases. The germline gives CDR1 SGHVS, CDR2 FNYEAQ. This CDR3 has 11 residues. Written as DNA, the CDR3 is TGTGCCAGCAGCCCCGCCTACGAGCAGTACTTC. The encoded protein is CASSPAYEQYF.

The chain carries TRBV4-1 and TRBJ1-2, with D uncertain. In germline, CDR1 is MGHRA, CDR2 YSYEKL. The CDR3 covers 15 residues. Trimming took off 4 bases at V and 7 bases at J, with 19 bases between the two ends. CDR3 sequence reads: CASSPPAGSMSGYTF. For the CDR3, the DNA is TGCGCCAGCAGCCCCCCAGCGGGGTCGATGAGTGGCTACACCTTC.

This clone was observed a few times. This chain connects TRBV25-1 to TRBJ1-1; 10 bases are shared with TRBD1. J was trimmed by 4 bases and V by 4 bases; bases with no gene match: 9. Germline V gene sequence: CDR1 MGHDK, CDR2 SYGVNS. The CDR3 is 16 residues long. The CDR3 is CASSANRQGAVTEAFF. The CDR3 DNA reads TGTGCCAGCAGTGCCAACCGACAGGGGGCTGTCACTGAAGCTTTCTTT. Complete variable domain (other parts from reference TRBV25-1 and TRBJ1-1): EADIYQTPRYLVIGTGKKITLECSQTMGHDKMYWYQQDPGMELHLIHYSYGVNSTEKGDLSSESTVSRIRTEHFPLTLESARPSHTSQYLCASSANRQGAVTEAFFGQGTRLTVV.

The chain has TRBV10-1 and TRBJ1-1; maybe TRBD1 (6 bases). Germline values: CDR1 WNHNN, CDR2 SYGVQD (reference sequence). The CDR3 length is 13 residues. The ends were cut back, 6 bases at V and 1 base at J, with 9 bases in the middle. This CDR3 is CASSLQGNTEAFF. CDR3 DNA sequence: TGCGCCAGCAGCTTACAGGGGAACACTGAAGCTTTCTTT.

V is TRBV11-2 and J is TRBJ2-3, with a tentative D call TRBD1 (5 bases). Germline V gives CDR1 SGHAT, CDR2 FQNNGV. With 1 base removed from V and 1 base from J, the gap between germline ends came to 12 bases. The CDR3 contains 16 residues. CDR3 nucleotides: TGTGCCAGCAGCTTAGTTCCCTTAGGGGGCACAGATACGCAGTATTTT. The encoded protein is CASSLVPLGGTDTQYF.

The chain links TRBV5-1 to TRBJ2-3; 8 bases line up with TRBD1. Per the germline V gene, CDR1 is SGHRS and CDR2 is YFSETQ. There are 15 residues in the CDR3. J lost 3 bases, V lost 3 bases, and 6 bases had no gene match. CDR3 DNA: TGCGCCAGCAGCTGGGACAGGACATTGACAGATACGCAGTATTTT. This sequence encodes CASSWDRTLTDTQYF.